This T cell receptor beta chain was identified in a study of blood T cell repertoires in COVID-19. Using immunoSEQ multiplex PCR, the repertoire was profiled, and TCRdb retains in-frame clones only, with some absent. The sample lists 400,000 to 550,000 clones, about 85% occurring once. J lost 5 bases, V lost 6 bases, and 7 bases had no gene match. Per germline, CDR1 SNHLY and CDR2 FYNNEI. The CDR3 is 14 amino acids. This clonotype originated in a woman aged 18-29 years with acute COVID-19. The sample consisted of PBMCs or T cells enriched from blood (not recorded which). The chain is built from TRBV2 and TRBJ2-7, with TRBD1 matching 10 bases. CDR3 region: CASRPGQGFHEQYF. In nucleotides, the CDR3 is TGTGCCAGCAGGCCGGGACAGGGGTTTCACGAGCAGTACTTC.